This T cell receptor beta chain was identified during a study of prognosis after radiotherapy for stage I lung cancer. By two-round multiplex PCR, the TCR beta CDR3 was amplified from genomic DNA. Gene-specific primers for each TRBV and TRBJ gene drove first-round PCR. TCRdb re-analysed the multiplex PCR reads in MiXCR, keeping a single row per CDR3 protein. Of around 26,000 distinct CDR3 sequences listed, about 40% were seen once; the top ten hold approximately 21%. This clonotype appeared many times. The material sequenced was PBMCs, taken before or after stereotactic body radiation therapy (not recorded which). The TCR was taken from a donor aged 50 or older with non-small cell lung cancer.

CDR3 protein: CATSARATQETQYF. CDR3 DNA: TGTGCCACCAGTGCTCGGGCCACCCAAGAGACCCAGTACTTC. This chain connects TRBV24-1 to TRBJ2-5, with unresolved D. CDR1 is KGHDR and CDR2 is SFDVKD in the germline V gene. CDR3 length equals 14 residues. The ends were cut back, 5 bases at V and 1 base at J, with 10 bases in the middle.